These 32 T cell receptor beta chains were all obtained from the same sample, sequenced in a study of cytomegalovirus exposure and HLA in healthy donors. TCRdb's table, derived via immunoSEQ multiplex PCR, lists solely in-frame clones and lacks some. The sample consists of approximately 59,000 clones, 93% of them appearing once. The sample was PBMCs. The receptors stem from a woman younger than 35 in good health and CMV-seropositive.

This clone was picked up a small number of times. J is TRBJ2-3 and V is TRBV6-4; TRBD2 matches at 14 bases. The CDR3 consists of 15 residues. Germline V gene lookup returns CDR1 MRHNA and CDR2 SNTAGT. V dropped 5 bases and J dropped 4; count of bases not matched to a gene: 2. The CDR3 nucleotides read TGTGCCAGCAGTCCGACTAGCGGGGGGGCAGATACGCAGTATTTT. This codes for CASSPTSGGADTQYF.

V usage is TRBV7-2 and J usage is TRBJ1-2, with 7 bases lining up with TRBD1. V lost 5 bases and J lost 6; bases outside the gene matches: 9. Germline V gene data show CDR1 as SGHTA and CDR2 as FQGNSA. This CDR3 contains 14 residues. The CDR3 spells CASSPPGQINGYTF. CDR3 in DNA: TGTGCCAGCAGCCCGCCGGGACAGATCAATGGCTACACCTTC.

This chain uses TRBV6-5 with TRBJ2-5; D perhaps matches TRBD1 (6 bases). Germline V gene data show CDR1 as MNHEY and CDR2 as SVGAGI. The CDR3 loop spans 13 amino acids. V lost 9 bases, J lost 1 base, and 12 bases lay in between. CDR3 DNA sequence: TGTGCCAGTAACCACAGGGCCCAAGAGACCCAGTACTTC. This sequence encodes CASNHRAQETQYF.

The genes are TRBV6-5 and TRBJ2-5; TRBD2 agrees at 7 bases. Per germline, CDR1 MNHEY and CDR2 SVGAGI. The CDR3 covers 16 residues. J lost 5 bases, V lost 0 bases, and 9 bases had no gene match. CDR3 loop: CASSYSRSGIGETQYF. The DNA for the CDR3 is TGTGCCAGCAGTTACTCCCGAAGCGGGATTGGTGAGACCCAGTACTTC.

The J gene is TRBJ1-2, the V gene TRBV4-3; 8 bases are a match to TRBD1. J was trimmed by 8 bases and V by 3 bases; bases with no gene match: 11. The germline V gene encodes CDR1 LGHNA and CDR2 YSLEER. This CDR3 contains 15 residues. CDR3 DNA: TGCGCCAGCAGCCACTCGGGTCAGGGGGCGCGGGGCTACACCTTC. Its protein product is CASSHSGQGARGYTF.

The chain is built from TRBV7-2 and TRBJ2-3; 7 bases map to TRBD1. Looked up from germline, CDR1 is SGHTA and CDR2 is FQGNSA. Trimming removed 0 bases from V and 4 bases from J; junction bases left unmatched: 7. The CDR3 covers 16 residues. The CDR3 spells CASSLAGGANADTQYF. The CDR3, as DNA: TGTGCCAGCAGCTTAGCAGGGGGCGCAAATGCAGATACGCAGTATTTT.

The chain combines TRBV7-2 with TRBJ1-1; possible D gene TRBD1, 6 bases. Germline CDR1 reads SGHTA; CDR2 reads FQGNSA. The V end was cut by 4 bases, the J end by 1 base, with 7 bases between. The CDR3 covers 13 residues. The CDR3 here is CASSSQGNTEAFF. In nucleotides, the CDR3 is TGTGCCAGCAGCTCACAGGGGAACACTGAAGCTTTCTTT. Full variable domain (missing parts from reference TRBV7-2 and TRBJ1-1): GAGVSQSPSNKVTEKGKDVELRCDPISGHTALYWYRQSLGQGLEFLIYFQGNSAPDKSGLPSDRFSAERTGGSVSTLTIQRTQQEDSAVYLCASSSQGNTEAFFGQGTRLTVV.

The rearrangement uses TRBV6-5 and TRBJ1-5; no reliable D call. V gave up 2 bases and J gave up 7 bases, with 9 bases separating them. This CDR3 comprises 13 residues. Germline V lookup: CDR1 MNHEY, CDR2 SVGAGI. CDR3 sequence (DNA): TGTGCCAGCAGTTACGAACAAAAACAGCCCCAGCATTTT. The encoded protein is CASSYEQKQPQHF.

This clone was seen just once. The chain joins TRBV2 to TRBJ1-1; maybe TRBD1 (6 bases). CDR3 length: 16 amino acids. V was pared by 3 bases and J by 4 bases, with 18 bases between. Germline CDR1 is SNHLY and CDR2 is FYNNEI. As DNA, the CDR3 is TGTGCCAGCAGTGAGGGTTTGGGTAAAGGGGGCACTGAAGCTTTCTTT. Translating it yields CASSEGLGKGGTEAFF.

This chain joins TRBV5-4 and TRBJ1-6, with a tentative D call TRBD1 (5 bases). Trimming took off 4 bases at V and 12 bases at J, with 17 bases between the two ends. The CDR3 is made up of 14 amino acids. In germline, CDR1 is SGHNT, CDR2 YYREEE (reference sequence). CDR3 region: CASSPDSMARPLHF. CDR3 in DNA: TGTGCCAGCAGCCCCGACAGTATGGCTCGACCCCTCCACTTT.

The CDR3 coding sequence is TGTGCCAGCAGTTACTCGCCTAGCGGGGGGCAAGAGCAGTTCTTC. Translating gives CASSYSPSGGQEQFF. V usage is TRBV6-5 and J usage is TRBJ2-1; 11 nucleotides agree with TRBD2. V trimming: 0 bases; J trimming: 10 bases; junction bases outside the gene matches: 5. CDR3 length equals 15 residues. CDR1 is MNHEY and CDR2 is SVGAGI in the germline V gene.

This chain uses TRBV15 with TRBJ1-5; D is perhaps TRBD1 (6 bases). V was cut by 5 bases and J by 5 bases, with 13 bases left in between. The CDR3 has 14 amino acids. Germline V gene lookup returns CDR1 LNHNV and CDR2 YYDKDF (reference sequence). CDR3 DNA: TGTGCCACCAGCGACGTCAGGGGTCATCAGCCCCAGCATTTT. Residues: CATSDVRGHQPQHF.

CDR3 residues: CASSALAGARQDTQYF. The CDR3 nucleotides read TGTGCCAGTAGTGCCTTAGCGGGGGCGCGTCAAGATACGCAGTATTTT. V gene TRBV19 combines with J gene TRBJ2-3, with TRBD2 identical over 9 bases. Trimming took 5 bases from V and 5 from J; bases not matched to a gene: 11. CDR3 length: 16 amino acids. The germline V gene has CDR1 LNHDA and CDR2 SQIVND (reference sequence).

This clone has a single count. This chain joins TRBV5-1 and TRBJ2-3; D call uncertain. The ends were cut back, 2 bases at V and 2 bases at J, with 9 bases in the middle. Germline lookup yields CDR1 SGHRS and CDR2 YFSETQ. CDR3 length: 14 residues. The CDR3 DNA reads as TGCGCCAGCAGCTTTCAACAAAACACAGATACGCAGTATTTT. Protein sequence: CASSFQQNTDTQYF.

The chain combines TRBV28 with TRBJ2-5; TRBD1 matches at 10 bases. CDR1 is MDHEN and CDR2 is SYDVKM in the germline V gene. The CDR3 runs to 14 residues. V lost 8 bases to trimming and J lost 5 bases; unmatched junction nucleotides: 8. Here the CDR3 DNA reads TGTGCCAGCCGCGGGACAGGGGAGGTGGAGACCCAGTACTTC. Translation: CASRGTGEVETQYF.

This clone was recorded only once. The CDR3 nucleotides are TGTGCCAGCAGCGGCCTGGGGGCTGGGAGCGGCTACACCTTC. Amino acid sequence: CASSGLGAGSGYTF. The chain links TRBV9 to TRBJ1-2, with D perhaps matching TRBD1 (6 bases). The CDR3 sequence is 14 residues long. Trimming stripped 3 bases from V and 8 bases from J, with 17 bases between. The V gene's germline CDR1 is SGDLS and CDR2 YYNGEE.

The gene calls are TRBV7-2 and TRBJ1-2, with TRBD1 as a possible D gene (5 bases). Germline V CDR1 and CDR2: SGHTA, FQGNSA. The V end lost 3 bases, the J end lost 8 bases, and 10 bases lay between the germline ends. The CDR3 has 12 amino acids. Here the CDR3 DNA reads TGTGCCAGCAGCTTGGGAGGGGAAGGCTACACCTTC. Amino acid sequence: CASSLGGEGYTF.

This sequence joins TRBV5-1 and TRBJ2-7; TRBD2 matches at 7 bases. J lost 0 bases, V lost 4 bases, and 7 bases had no gene match. The length of the CDR3 is 15 residues. Germline V CDR1 and CDR2: SGHRS, YFSETQ. The CDR3: CASSQHSGHSYEQYF. The CDR3, as DNA: TGCGCCAGCAGCCAACATAGCGGGCACTCCTACGAGCAGTACTTC.

The chain is built from TRBV7-4 and TRBJ2-1, with 8 bases matching TRBD1. This CDR3 has 17 residues. Germline loops: CDR1 SGHVT, CDR2 SQSDAQ. V lost 3 bases to trimming and J lost 2 bases; unmatched junction nucleotides: 9. The CDR3 spells CASSFRIVQGAYNEQFF. CDR3 coding DNA: TGTGCCAGCAGCTTTCGTATTGTACAGGGGGCCTACAATGAGCAGTTCTTC.

The chain joins TRBV30 to TRBJ1-1; 9 positions match TRBD1. Germline CDR1 and CDR2: GTSNPN and SVGIG (reference sequence). With 0 bases clipped from V and 4 bases from J, the junction kept 15 bases outside the gene matches. The CDR3 runs 18 residues. DNA of the CDR3: TGTGCCTGGAGTGTTCAATCCTACAGGGGGCAAGCGGGCACTGAAGCTTTCTTT. This translates into CAWSVQSYRGQAGTEAFF.

The chain employs TRBV29-1 and TRBJ2-7; 7 bases are a match to TRBD1. Germline CDR1 SQVTM, CDR2 ANQGSEA. V was pared by 8 bases and J by 6 bases, with 13 bases of the junction left unmatched. The CDR3 has 13 residues. CDR3 amino acids: CSTQQGKRGEQYF. CDR3 coding DNA: TGCAGCACCCAACAGGGGAAGAGGGGCGAGCAGTACTTC.

The chain carries TRBV7-2 and TRBJ1-6, with a tentative D call TRBD1 (5 bases). The germline V gene has CDR1 SGHTA and CDR2 FQGNSA. The CDR3 spans 14 residues. Trimming cost V 4 bases and J 5 bases, with 9 bases left between them. The CDR3 sequence is CASSSKTDNSPLHF. The DNA of the CDR3 is TGTGCCAGCAGCTCTAAGACAGATAATTCACCCCTCCACTTT.

The chain joins TRBV5-4 to TRBJ2-5; 8 positions match TRBD2. Losses at the gene ends were 7 bases for V and 2 bases for J; bases not matched to a gene: 7. The germline V gene encodes CDR1 SGHNT and CDR2 YYREEE (reference sequence). This CDR3 is 14 amino acids long. The CDR3 region has the DNA TGTGCCAGCGCCGGGGGGGCGGGGCAAGAGACCCAGTACTTC. Encoded protein: CASAGGAGQETQYF.

The genes are TRBV6-6 and TRBJ2-1; the match to TRBD2 covers 12 bases. V gave up 7 bases and J gave up 7 bases; unmatched junction bases: 5. The CDR3 covers 14 residues. CDR1 is MNHNY and CDR2 is SVGAGI in the germline V gene (reference sequence). The CDR3 spells CASTKLAGGNEQFF. The DNA of the CDR3 is TGTGCCAGCACCAAACTAGCGGGGGGTAATGAGCAGTTCTTC.

This chain connects TRBV5-1 to TRBJ2-3, with TRBD1 as a possible D gene (5 bases). The V gene lost 4 bases and the J gene lost 0 bases, with 9 bases spanning the gap. There are 14 residues in the CDR3. The germline V gene has CDR1 SGHRS and CDR2 YFSETQ. The CDR3 region has the DNA TGCGCCAGCAGCGAACAGGCGAGCACAGATACGCAGTATTTT. The encoded protein is CASSEQASTDTQYF.

The chain joins TRBV25-1 to TRBJ1-1; weak D call: TRBD1 (5 bases). Germline-derived CDR1 and CDR2 are MGHDK and SYGVNS. The CDR3 covers 13 residues. V gave up 6 bases and J gave up 4 bases, with 12 bases separating them. CDR3 bases: TGTGCCAGCAGCGTAAGCAGGGCCACTGAAGCTTTCTTT. This encodes CASSVSRATEAFF.

The gene calls are TRBV27 and TRBJ2-1; a weak D match, TRBD1 (6 bases). V was cut by 5 bases and J by 1 base, with 12 bases left in between. The CDR3 contains 15 residues. Per germline, CDR1 MNHEY and CDR2 SMNVEV (reference sequence). As DNA, the CDR3 is TGTGCCAGCAGTCCCCTGGACAGTTCCTACAATGAGCAGTTCTTC. Translation gives CASSPLDSSYNEQFF.

The V gene is TRBV27, the J gene TRBJ2-1; 10 bases agree with TRBD2. This CDR3 is built from 22 residues. With V trimmed by 4 bases and J by 2 bases, 23 bases remained unmatched. Germline CDR1 and CDR2: MNHEY and SMNVEV (reference sequence). CDR3 bases: TGTGCCAGCAGTTCAAAAATCATAGGCGGTAGCGGGGGGCGATTTACCTACAATGAGCAGTTCTTC. This sequence encodes CASSSKIIGGSGGRFTYNEQFF.

The V and J genes are TRBV13 and TRBJ2-7; D is perhaps TRBD1 (6 bases). V was trimmed by 2 bases and J by 4 bases, leaving 9 bases between them. CDR3 length equals 13 residues. Germline loops: CDR1 PRHDT, CDR2 FYEKMQ (reference sequence). Written as DNA, the CDR3 is TGTGCCAGCAGCTTACAGGGGTCGTACGAGCAGTACTTC. Protein product: CASSLQGSYEQYF.

This chain joins TRBV29-1 and TRBJ1-5; possibly TRBD1 for D (5 bases). This CDR3 is 13 amino acids long. Deletions cut 4 bases from V and 2 bases from J, with 9 bases between. Germline CDR1 and CDR2: SQVTM and ANQGSEA. CDR3 loop: CSVGREGNQPQHF. CDR3 in DNA: TGCAGCGTTGGCAGGGAGGGCAATCAGCCCCAGCATTTT.

This chain links TRBV28 with TRBJ1-1; tentatively, D is TRBD1 (5 bases). The CDR3 has 14 residues. Germline V gene data show CDR1 as MDHEN and CDR2 as SYDVKM. The ends were cut back, 3 bases at V and 1 base at J, with 9 bases in the middle. In DNA form, the CDR3 reads TGTGCCAGCAGTTTCCCGACAGCGAACACTGAAGCTTTCTTT. This translates into CASSFPTANTEAFF.

The V gene is TRBV7-6, the J gene TRBJ1-4, with 11 bases aligning to TRBD1. J gave up 10 bases and V 11 bases, and 9 bases lay outside the gene matches. Germline V gene sequence: CDR1 SGHVS, CDR2 FNYEAQ. The CDR3 loop spans 13 amino acids. The CDR3 reads CAWGQGGYGKLFF. CDR3 nucleotides: TGTGCCTGGGGACAGGGGGGTTATGGAAAACTGTTTTTT.